Each of the 3 T cell receptor beta chains below was sequenced from the same sample in a study of blood T cell repertoires in COVID-19 (dated by TCRdb to the early 2020s). The library was produced with the immunoSEQ multiplex PCR assay. TCRdb holds this immuneACCESS table with in-frame rearrangements only. Some clones are missing; in checked studies, unresolved V genes explain under half, and the rest has no known cause. Within this sample are around 250,000 clones, with about 89% of them counted one time only. The ten biggest clones cover 8.5% to 9% of the sample. The sequenced sample was peripheral blood. The receptors originated from a man in his forties or fifties with active or convalescent COVID-19.

The chain couples TRBV5-6 to TRBJ2-5; a possible D gene is TRBD1 (7 bases). Germline assignment: CDR1 SGHDT and CDR2 YYEEEE. The V and J ends lost 5 bases and 4 bases respectively, with 18 bases between them. This CDR3 comprises 15 residues. CDR3 DNA sequence: TGTGCCAGCAGTAAGACAGGGAGGATGGGAGAGACCCAGTACTTC. Its protein product is CASSKTGRMGETQYF. Looking up the rest from reference TRBV5-6 and TRBJ2-5 gives the full variable domain: DAGVTQSPTHLIKTRGQQVTLRCSPKSGHDTVSWYQQALGQGPQFIFQYYEEEERQRGNFPDRFSGHQFPNYSSELNVNALLLGDSALYLCASSKTGRMGETQYFGPGTRLLVL.

This clone was counted many times. The rearrangement joins TRBV2 to TRBJ2-7; 9 bases map to TRBD1. Germline CDR1 SNHLY, CDR2 FYNNEI. There are 15 residues in the CDR3. Unmatched junction bases numbered 12, after V lost 6 bases and J lost 6 bases. The CDR3 spells CASRTTGGQGIEQYF. As DNA, the CDR3 is TGTGCCAGCAGGACGACAGGGGGACAAGGAATCGAGCAGTACTTC.

Concerning this clone itself: Distinct nucleotide sequences in the sample also encode this CDR3. This chain joins TRBV6-5 and TRBJ1-2; D possibly corresponds to TRBD1 (6 bases). Germline-derived CDR1 and CDR2 are MNHEY and SVGAGI. V lost 6 bases and J lost 4, with 9 bases in between. The CDR3 is 12 residues long. The CDR3 bases are TGTGCCAGCAGACAGGGTCCCTATGGCTACACCTTC. It yields the protein CASRQGPYGYTF.